These 5 T cell receptor beta chains originate from one sample sequenced in a study of PD-1 blockade in classical Hodgkin lymphoma. All patients relapsed after autologous stem cell transplantation, and brentuximab vedotin exposure varied. Measured with immunoSEQ multiplex PCR; TCRdb has only the in-frame clones, and not every one. The data contain approximately 21,000 clones, about two thirds of them seen just once; the ten biggest clones take up approximately 5.8%. The specimen was peripheral blood mononuclear cells (PBMCs), collected at baseline. The receptors come from a human donor with classical Hodgkin lymphoma.

The rearrangement links TRBV19 to TRBJ1-5; TRBD1 matches 7 bases. J lost 0 bases, V lost 0 bases, and 5 bases had no gene match. CDR1 LNHDA and CDR2 SQIVND come from the germline V gene (reference sequence). The CDR3 consists of 17 residues. The CDR3 is CASSIDDRAHSNQPQHF. DNA of the CDR3: TGTGCCAGTAGTATAGATGACAGGGCCCATAGCAATCAGCCCCAGCATTTT.

This clone has a handful of counts. The genes are TRBV30 and TRBJ2-5; tentatively, D is TRBD2 (5 bases). The length of the CDR3 is 15 residues. V was pared by 5 bases and J by 5 bases, with 21 bases between. Germline loops: CDR1 GTSNPN, CDR2 SVGIG (reference sequence). The CDR3 nucleotides read TGTGCCTGGGGAGGACCAACCTTGATGCGGGAGACCCAGTACTTC. Translating it yields CAWGGPTLMRETQYF.

The chain combines TRBV9 with TRBJ2-1, with 7 positions matching TRBD1. J lost 4 bases, V lost 3 bases, and 7 bases had no gene match. This CDR3 is built from 15 residues. Germline loops: CDR1 SGDLS, CDR2 YYNGEE. CDR3 region: CASSETGAQYNEQFF. The CDR3 nucleotides read TGTGCCAGCAGCGAAACAGGGGCGCAATACAATGAGCAGTTCTTC.

V gene TRBV18 combines with J gene TRBJ2-7; no clear D. V lost 3 bases, J lost 2 bases, and 8 bases lay in between. CDR1 and CDR2 (germline): KGHSH, LQKENI. This CDR3 is built from 13 residues. DNA of the CDR3: TGTGCCAGCTCACCCCAAGTACCCTACGAGCAGTACTTC. Amino acids: CASSPQVPYEQYF.

The CDR3 loop reads CASSAPYLYNEQFF. CDR3 in DNA: TGTGCCAGCAGCGCGCCGTACCTCTACAATGAGCAGTTCTTC. V is TRBV7-2 and J is TRBJ2-1; no firm D call. This CDR3 is built from 14 residues. Looked up from germline, CDR1 is SGHTA and CDR2 is FQGNSA. V was shortened by 5 bases and J by 3 bases, with 11 bases between the two germline ends. The full variable domain, with the rest looked up from reference TRBV7-2 and TRBJ2-1, is GAGVSQSPSNKVTEKGKDVELRCDPISGHTALYWYRQSLGQGLEFLIYFQGNSAPDKSGLPSDRFSAERTGGSVSTLTIQRTQQEDSAVYLCASSAPYLYNEQFFGPGTRLTVL.